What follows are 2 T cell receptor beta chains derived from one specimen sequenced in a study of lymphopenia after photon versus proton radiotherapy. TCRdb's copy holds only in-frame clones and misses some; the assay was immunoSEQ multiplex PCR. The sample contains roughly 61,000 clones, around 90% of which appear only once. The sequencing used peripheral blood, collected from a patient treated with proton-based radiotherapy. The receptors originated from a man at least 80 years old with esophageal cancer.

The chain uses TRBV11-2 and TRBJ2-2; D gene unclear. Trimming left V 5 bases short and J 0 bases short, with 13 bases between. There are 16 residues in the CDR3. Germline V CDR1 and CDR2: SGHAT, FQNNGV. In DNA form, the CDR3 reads TGTGCCAGCAGCCCGCTTATGGGATCGAACACCGGGGAGCTGTTTTTT. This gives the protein CASSPLMGSNTGELFF.

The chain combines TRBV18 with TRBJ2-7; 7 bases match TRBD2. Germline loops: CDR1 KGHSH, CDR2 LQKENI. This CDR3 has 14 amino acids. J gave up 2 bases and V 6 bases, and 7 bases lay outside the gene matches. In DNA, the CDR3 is TGTGCCAGCTCCGCCTCGGGAGGTACCTACGAGCAGTACTTC. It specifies CASSASGGTYEQYF. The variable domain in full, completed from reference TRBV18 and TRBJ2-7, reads NAGVMQNPRHLVRRRGQEARLRCSPMKGHSHVYWYRQLPEEGLKFMVYLQKENIIDESGMPKERFSAEFPKEGPSILRIQQVVRGDSAAYFCASSASGGTYEQYFGPGTRLTVT.